This T cell receptor (beta chain) is drawn from a study of cytomegalovirus exposure and HLA in healthy donors. Points from the study as a whole: In vitro confirmation showed a few CMV-associated chains to be CMV antigen specific. Researchers reported in a later analysis that a missense DCLRE1C variant was tied to TCR beta V- and J-gene trimming.

Both 60 Vbeta primers and 13 Jbeta primers went into the PCR. Produced via immunoSEQ multiplex PCR; TCRdb's table is partial and in-frame only. The sample has about 200,000 clones; over 75% are singletons. Germline CDR1 and CDR2: LGHNA and YNFKEQ. The CDR3 runs to 15 residues. V gave up 7 bases and J gave up 0 bases, with 15 bases separating them. In regard to this clone: Its antigen is as yet unknown.

The sequence was obtained from a woman between 25 and 40 years old in good health and CMV-seronegative. This chain joins TRBV4-2 and TRBJ1-2; D remains unclear. The sequenced sample consisted of PBMCs. The CDR3 sequence is CASNPVSGANYGYTF. As DNA, the CDR3 is TGTGCCAGCAACCCGGTTTCAGGCGCTAACTATGGCTACACCTTC.